The 7 T cell receptor gamma chains given below trace back to one sample, sequenced in a study of Vδ1+ human thymocytes. Whole-study results and caveats: Thymic TRG and TRD repertoires appeared highly polyclonal, with Gaussian CDR3 length distributions.

The antigens of these receptors remain unknown. RNA was extracted from the cells and then reverse transcribed. The CDR3 regions were amplified by multiplex PCR from V-gene primers to a constant-region primer. TCRdb fed the multiplex PCR reads into CATT to redo clone calling. The profile covers tens of thousands of gamma-chain clones, with around 18% appearing a single time and roughly 1.9% taken by the ten largest. Specimen: Vdelta1+ gamma-delta thymocytes from the thymus. Subset indicated: FACS-sorted CD3+ TCRalphabeta- TCRVdelta1+ TCRVdelta2- thymocytes. The source of these receptors is a boy under two years old who had congenital heart surgery.

This clone occurred a few times. The chain is built from TRGV5 and TRGJ1 or TRGJ2. The germline V gene has CDR1 VINAFY and CDR2 YDVSNSKD. CDR3 length equals 13 residues. V trimming: 1 base; J trimming: 7 bases; junction bases outside the gene matches: 7. CDR3 amino acids: CATWDSPFYKKLF. CDR3 nucleotides: TGTGCCACCTGGGACAGCCCTTTCTATAAGAAACTCTTT.

This clone has just a few counts. V gene TRGV8 combines with J gene TRGJ1 or TRGJ2. Germline V lookup: CDR1 VENAVY, CDR2 YDSYNSRV. V was pared by 2 bases and J by 9 bases, with 7 bases of the junction left unmatched. The CDR3 is made up of 12 amino acids. CDR3 region: CATWDKSSKKLF. CDR3 DNA sequence: TGTGCCACCTGGGATAAGTCAAGTAAGAAACTCTTT.

In regard to this clone: Distinct nucleotide sequences in the sample also encode this CDR3. The gene calls are TRGV2 and TRGJP2. Per the germline V gene, CDR1 is EGSNGY and CDR2 is YDSYNSKV. Trimming removed 0 bases from V and 5 bases from J; junction bases left unmatched: 6. The CDR3 consists of 15 residues. CDR3 nucleotide sequence: TGTGCCACCTGGGACGGGCCAGGGAGTGATTGGATCAAGACGTTT. Residues: CATWDGPGSDWIKTF.

The chain is built from TRGV9 and TRGJ1 or TRGJ2. With V trimmed by 11 bases and J by 6 bases, 7 bases remained unmatched. The CDR3 sequence is 10 residues long. Germline CDR1 and CDR2: GITISATS and ISYDGTV (reference sequence). The CDR3 protein is CAWGRYKKLF. CDR3 bases: TGTGCCTGGGGACGTTATAAGAAACTCTTT.

As to this clone: This specimen includes other DNA sequences encoding the same CDR3. The chain combines TRGV9 with TRGJ1 or TRGJ2. Germline V lookup: CDR1 GITISATS, CDR2 ISYDGTV (reference sequence). V shed 1 base, J shed 3 bases, and the junction held 6 bases outside the gene matches. This CDR3 contains 14 residues. The CDR3 is CALWEVRLYYKKLF. Here the CDR3 DNA reads TGTGCCTTGTGGGAGGTCCGACTTTATTATAAGAAACTCTTT.

This sequence joins TRGV9 and TRGJ1 or TRGJ2. CDR3 length equals 14 residues. Looked up from germline, CDR1 is GITISATS and CDR2 is ISYDGTV (reference sequence). V lost 2 bases and J lost 9; bases outside the gene matches: 13. The CDR3 nucleotides are TGTGCCTTGTGGGAGGGTGCGCGTTTTCGTAAGAAACTCTTT. Residues: CALWEGARFRKKLF.

The chain couples TRGV2 to TRGJP2. J was trimmed by 2 bases and V by 3 bases; bases with no gene match: 9. Germline V CDR1 and CDR2: EGSNGY, YDSYNSKV. The length of the CDR3 is 16 residues. The CDR3 bases are TGTGCCACCTGGGACAGGCCTCGGAGTAGTGATTGGATCAAGACGTTT. Its protein product is CATWDRPRSSDWIKTF.